This entry features one TCR beta chain sequence. Its target is not known. With the read ending 3 residues before the CDR3 end, the germline J gene is used to fill in that end. Profiled with immunoSEQ multiplex PCR; TCRdb holds only in-frame clones, not every one. Listed for the sample are some 21,000 clones, none seen a single time. The entry originates in a study of T cell clonality in common variable immunodeficiency. The study, taken as a whole, reports: Common variable immunodeficiency TCR beta sequences reportedly had fewer deletions and N-nucleotide insertions.

The CDR3 totals 18 residues. Germline V gene lookup returns CDR1 ENHRY and CDR2 SYGVKD. V lost 2 bases and J lost 5; bases outside the gene matches: 15. The J gene is TRBJ2-1, the V gene TRBV10-3, with 7 bases lining up with TRBD1. This TCR was recovered from a human donor with common variable immunodeficiency. The specimen sequenced was peripheral blood mononuclear cells. This chain's CDR3 is CAISETRLQGLVHNEQFF. CDR3 DNA (partial): TGTGCCATCAGTGAGACCCGATTACAGGGGCTTGTTCACAATGAG.